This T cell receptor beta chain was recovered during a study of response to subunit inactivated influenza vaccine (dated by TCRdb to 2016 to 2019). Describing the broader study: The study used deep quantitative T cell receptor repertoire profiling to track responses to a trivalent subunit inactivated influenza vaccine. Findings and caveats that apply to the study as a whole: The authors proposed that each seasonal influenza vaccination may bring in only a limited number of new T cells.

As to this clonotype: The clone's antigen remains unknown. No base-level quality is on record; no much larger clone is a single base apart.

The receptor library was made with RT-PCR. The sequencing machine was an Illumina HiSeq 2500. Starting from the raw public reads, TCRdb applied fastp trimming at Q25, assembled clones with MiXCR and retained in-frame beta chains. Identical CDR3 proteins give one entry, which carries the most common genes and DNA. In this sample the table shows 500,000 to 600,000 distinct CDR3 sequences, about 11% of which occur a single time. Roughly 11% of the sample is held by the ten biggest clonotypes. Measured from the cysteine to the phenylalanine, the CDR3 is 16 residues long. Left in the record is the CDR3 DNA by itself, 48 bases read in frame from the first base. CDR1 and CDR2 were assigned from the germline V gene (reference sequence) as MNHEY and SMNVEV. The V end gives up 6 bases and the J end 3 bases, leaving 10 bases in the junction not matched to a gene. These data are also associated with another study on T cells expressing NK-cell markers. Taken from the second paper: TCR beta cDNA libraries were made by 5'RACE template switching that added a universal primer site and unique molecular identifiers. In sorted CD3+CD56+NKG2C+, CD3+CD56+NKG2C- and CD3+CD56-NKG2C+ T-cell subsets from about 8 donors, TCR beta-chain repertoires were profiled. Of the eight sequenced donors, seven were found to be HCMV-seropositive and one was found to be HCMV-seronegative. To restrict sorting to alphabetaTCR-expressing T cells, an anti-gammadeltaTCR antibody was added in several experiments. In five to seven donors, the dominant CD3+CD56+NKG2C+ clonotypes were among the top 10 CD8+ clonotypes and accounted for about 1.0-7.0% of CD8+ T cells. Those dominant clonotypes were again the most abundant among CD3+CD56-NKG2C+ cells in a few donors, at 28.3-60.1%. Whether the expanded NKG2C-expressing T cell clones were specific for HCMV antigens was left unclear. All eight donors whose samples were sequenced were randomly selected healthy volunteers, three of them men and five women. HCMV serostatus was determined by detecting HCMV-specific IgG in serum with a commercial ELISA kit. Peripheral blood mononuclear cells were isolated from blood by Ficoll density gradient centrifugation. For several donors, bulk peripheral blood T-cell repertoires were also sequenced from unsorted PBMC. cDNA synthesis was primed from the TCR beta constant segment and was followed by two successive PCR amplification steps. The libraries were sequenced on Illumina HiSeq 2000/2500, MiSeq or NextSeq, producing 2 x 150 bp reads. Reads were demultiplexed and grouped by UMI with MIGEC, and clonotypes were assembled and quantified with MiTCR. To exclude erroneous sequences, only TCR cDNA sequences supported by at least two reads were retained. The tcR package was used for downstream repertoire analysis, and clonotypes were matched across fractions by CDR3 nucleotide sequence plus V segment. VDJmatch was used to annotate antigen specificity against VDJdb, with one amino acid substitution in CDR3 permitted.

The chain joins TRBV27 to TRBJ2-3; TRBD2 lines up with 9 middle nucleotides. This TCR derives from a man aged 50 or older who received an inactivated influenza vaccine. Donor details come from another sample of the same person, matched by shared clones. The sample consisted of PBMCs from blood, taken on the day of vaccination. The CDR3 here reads CASRLAGAHGTDTQYF. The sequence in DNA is TGTGCCAGCAGGTTAGCGGGGGCTCATGGGACAGATACGCAGTATTTT.